These T cell receptor beta chains were read from a single sample in a study of vaccination effects on CD4 cells after COVID-19. Their antigens remain unidentified. Clones were sequenced by immunoSEQ multiplex PCR, and TCRdb holds only the in-frame ones, with some missing. This sample has roughly 55,000 clones; under 80% occur once, and the top ten carry roughly 2%. Source: CD4+ T cells from PBMCs cultured with HCoV-OC43 spike peptides, taken after COVID-19 vaccination. The receptors were gathered from a human donor who received a COVID-19 vaccine. Both conserved end residues are part of each CDR3. D genes are given only for firm matches. Some rows have no size entry. The others give once, few or many, or a class for an expanded clone.

>-|TRBJ2-5|14|TRBV7-2|-
TGTGCCAGCAGCTTACGGTACTCGCAAGAGACCCAGTACTTC
CASSLRYSQETQYF
>-|TRBJ2-5|13|TRBV7-3|-
TGTGCCAGCAGCCGGACACGTGAAGAGACCCAGTACTTC
CASSRTREETQYF
>-|TRBJ1-5|19|TRBV27|-
TGTGCCAGCAGTTTATCCGCGTCGCGTGGGTTAGGTGGCAATCAGCCCCAGCATTTT
CASSLSASRGLGGNQPQHF
>-|TRBJ2-5|15|TRBV3-1/TRBV3-2|-
TGTGCCAGCAGCTTCGGACCACTCAGGCAAGAGACCCAGTACTTC
CASSFGPLRQETQYF
>-|TRBJ2-3|16|TRBV18|TRBD1
TGTGCCAGCTCCTCCTCCCCGACAGGGAGCACAGATACGCAGTATTTT
CASSSSPTGSTDTQYF
>few|TRBJ1-6|15|TRBV5-1|-
TGCGCCAGCAGCAGGGAAGGAGGGACTAATTCACCCCTCCACTTT
CASSREGGTNSPLHF
>-|TRBJ2-2|17|TRBV5-1|TRBD2
TGCGCCAGCAGCGCCGCAACTAGCGGGGGTCCCACCGGGGAGCTGTTTTTT
CASSAATSGGPTGELFF
>-|TRBJ2-2|16|TRBV24-1|-
TGTGCCACCAGTGAGATTAGGTGGGGGGACACCGGGGAGCTGTTTTTT
CATSEIRWGDTGELFF
>-|TRBJ2-2|16|TRBV5-1|TRBD1
TGCGCCAGCAGCCCCAAGACAGGGGCGAACACCGGGGAGCTGTTTTTT
CASSPKTGANTGELFF
>-|TRBJ1-1|13|TRBV28|-
TGTGCCAGCACCCTCAACCGGGGCACTGAAGCTTTCTTT
CASTLNRGTEAFF
>-|TRBJ2-1|19|TRBV9|TRBD2
TGTGCCAGCAGCCCAGAGAGGGGGAGCGGGGGGGCTTTTTACAATGAGCAGTTCTTC
CASSPERGSGGAFYNEQFF
>-|TRBJ2-5|14|TRBV10-1|-
TGCGCCAGCAGTGAAGGGGGGCGTCAAGAGACCCAGTACTTC
CASSEGGRQETQYF
>-|TRBJ1-2|16|TRBV7-8|TRBD1
TGTGCCAGCAGCCTCAACAGGGGAAGCCTTCCTAGTGGCTACACCTTC
CASSLNRGSLPSGYTF
>-|TRBJ2-6|23|TRBV3-1/TRBV3-2|-
TGTGCCAGCAGCCAAGTCACGTTTCGGCGTGTAATGGCAGGGTCCGCCGGGGCCAACGTCCTGACTTTC
CASSQVTFRRVMAGSAGANVLTF
>-|TRBJ2-3|19|TRBV5-1|TRBD1
TGCGCCAGCAGCTTGGCCCCTCTAGGACAGGGGAGTGTTACAGATACGCAGTATTTT
CASSLAPLGQGSVTDTQYF
>-|TRBJ2-3|15|TRBV5-1|-
TGCGCCAGCAGCTTTCTTGCCCTCCGCACAGATACGCAGTATTTT
CASSFLALRTDTQYF
>once|TRBJ1-2|12|TRBV15|-
TGTGCCACCAGCAGAGAGGGCTATGGCTACACCTTC
CATSREGYGYTF
>-|TRBJ2-1|16|TRBV9|TRBD2
TGTGCCAGCAGCGTAATCGGGCTAGCGGTATACAATGAGCAGTTCTTC
CASSVIGLAVYNEQFF
>-|TRBJ1-2|14|TRBV5-4|TRBD1
TGTGCCAGCTCCCCAGGGGGTGTCGGCTATGGCTACACCTTC
CASSPGGVGYGYTF
>-|TRBJ2-5|12|TRBV12-3/TRBV12-4|-
TGTGCCAGCAGTTTAGCGCCCGAGACCCAGTACTTC
CASSLAPETQYF
>-|TRBJ1-2|15|TRBV24-1|-
TGTGCCACCAGCGATCCCAGGACAGATATCTATGGCTACACCTTC
CATSDPRTDIYGYTF
>few|TRBJ1-6|14|TRBV5-1|-
TGCGCCAGCAGCTTGAGCGGGTCCGATACACCCCTCCACTTT
CASSLSGSDTPLHF
>-|TRBJ2-5|15|TRBV24-1|-
TGTGCCACCAGTGAGTCTCAGGGGGGACGGGAGACCCAGTACTTC
CATSESQGGRETQYF
>once|TRBJ2-3|15|TRBV29-1|TRBD1
TGCAGCGCCTTACCGGGACAGGCCCCCCCAGATACGCAGTATTTT
CSALPGQAPPDTQYF
>-|TRBJ2-3|17|TRBV4-3|TRBD1
TGCGCCAGCAGCCAGACCCCCGGGACAGGGAGCACAGATACGCAGTATTTT
CASSQTPGTGSTDTQYF